This TCR beta chain was documented in a study of blood T cell repertoires in COVID-19. Study-wide background: Acute and convalescent COVID-19 samples came from the United States, Italy and Spain.

The trim removed 8 bases at V and 6 bases at J, leaving 5 bases unmatched. The length of the CDR3 is 13 residues. CDR1 and CDR2 (germline): MDHEN, SYDVKM. Measured with immunoSEQ multiplex PCR; TCRdb has only the in-frame clones, and not every one. This table holds hundreds of thousands of clones, roughly 86% found once. Sequencing input: PBMCs or T cells enriched from blood (not recorded which). The chain carries TRBV28 and TRBJ1-2; 11 bases are a match to TRBD1. This receptor was identified in a woman aged 18 to 35 who had recovered from COVID-19. The CDR3, as DNA: TGTGCCAGCGGGGACAGGGGGGTCCATGGCTACACCTTC. It specifies CASGDRGVHGYTF.